The 23 T cell receptor beta chains below were found in one sample sequenced in a study of blood T cell repertoires in COVID-19. The assay was immunoSEQ multiplex PCR, and TCRdb's table has in-frame clones only and misses some. Counted here are over 150,000 clones, roughly 89% occurring once; the ten biggest clones make up 0.88%. Specimen: peripheral blood. These receptors were collected from a woman between 18 and 29 years old who had recovered from COVID-19.

This clone was seen a handful of times. The rearrangement joins TRBV4-1 to TRBJ1-5; D is unresolved. V was pared by 0 bases and J by 3 bases, with 15 bases between. Per germline, CDR1 MGHRA and CDR2 YSYEKL. CDR3 length: 17 amino acids. CDR3 residues: CASSQDSGMRDNQPQHF. CDR3 bases: TGCGCCAGCAGCCAAGATTCGGGGATGCGTGACAATCAGCCCCAGCATTTT.

This chain links TRBV5-4 with TRBJ1-4; D may be TRBD1 (5 bases). CDR1 and CDR2 from the germline V gene are SGHNT and YYREEE (reference sequence). This CDR3 comprises 14 residues. V was trimmed by 0 bases and J by 8 bases, leaving 11 bases between them. CDR3 amino acids: CASSLEGLREKLFF. The CDR3 DNA reads TGTGCCAGCAGCTTGGAGGGGTTACGGGAAAAACTGTTTTTT.

Only one count was recorded for this clone. Relative to the germline gene, one junction end is altered; a read error may explain this. The V and J genes are TRBV7-7 and TRBJ2-2; maybe TRBD2 (5 bases). The germline V gene has CDR1 SSHAT and CDR2 FNYEAQ (reference sequence). The CDR3 loop spans 15 amino acids. The CDR3 sequence is CASSLTGENTGELFF. DNA of the CDR3: TGTGCTAGCAGCTTGACCGGGGAAAACACCGGGGAGCTGTTTTTT.

The chain joins TRBV7-2 to TRBJ1-1; D not certain. CDR1 SGHTA and CDR2 FQGNSA come from the germline V gene. V lost 5 bases and J 3 bases, leaving 7 bases between the germline ends. This CDR3 comprises 12 residues. CDR3 protein: CASSLQYTEAFF. In DNA form, the CDR3 reads TGTGCCAGCAGCCTTCAGTACACTGAAGCTTTCTTT.

The chain joins TRBV7-9 to TRBJ2-3; D is possibly TRBD1 (5 bases). Trimming shortened V by 4 bases and J by 0 bases, and 23 bases separated the two germline ends. CDR1 and CDR2 from the germline V gene are SEHNR and FQNEAQ (reference sequence). The CDR3 totals 19 residues. The CDR3 spells CASSSTLIRVVGSTDTQYF. The DNA of the CDR3 is TGTGCCAGCAGCTCAACCCTCATCAGGGTCGTAGGGAGCACAGATACGCAGTATTTT.

The V and J genes are TRBV5-1 and TRBJ2-2; tentative D call: TRBD1 (6 bases). The CDR3 length is 16 residues. With 2 bases removed from V and 0 bases from J, the gap between germline ends came to 11 bases. Germline V gene sequence: CDR1 SGHRS, CDR2 YFSETQ. The CDR3 coding sequence is TGCGCCAGCAGCTTTACAGGGATCCCGAACACCGGGGAGCTGTTTTTT. This codes for CASSFTGIPNTGELFF.

This clone has more than one count but fewer than ten. The chain's CDR3 is CASSLAGGEAFF. The CDR3 nucleotides read TGTGCCAGCAGTTTAGCAGGGGGCGAAGCTTTCTTT. This rearrangement joins TRBV12-3 or TRBV12-4 to TRBJ1-1; TRBD1 agrees at 7 bases. V lost 0 bases, J lost 8 bases, and 0 bases stayed unmatched. The CDR3 loop spans 12 amino acids.

This clone was detected only once. The rearrangement links TRBV9 to TRBJ2-3; 7 bases are a match to TRBD1. With V trimmed by 0 bases and J by 5 bases, 3 bases remained unmatched. The CDR3 covers 14 residues. CDR1 and CDR2 from the germline V gene are SGDLS and YYNGEE. The CDR3 DNA reads TGTGCCAGCAGCGTAGAAGGGGACAGAGATACGCAGTATTTT. Its translation is CASSVEGDRDTQYF.

The chain recombines TRBV2 with TRBJ1-2, with D unclear. This CDR3 contains 15 residues. With 7 bases removed from V and 5 bases from J, the gap between germline ends came to 20 bases. CDR1 and CDR2 from the germline V gene are SNHLY and FYNNEI. CDR3 in DNA: TGTGCCAGCAAGCAACAGCTCAGCCCAACGTATGGCTACACCTTC. As protein: CASKQQLSPTYGYTF.

In its sample, this clone was seen once. The chain couples TRBV5-4 to TRBJ2-1; D possibly corresponds to TRBD2 (6 bases). In germline, CDR1 is SGHNT, CDR2 YYREEE (reference sequence). V was trimmed by 1 base and J by 5 bases, leaving 13 bases between them. The CDR3 contains 15 residues. The CDR3 DNA reads TGTGCCAGCAGCTTGAAGAGGGAGGTCGACAATGAGCAGTTCTTC. It is translated as CASSLKREVDNEQFF.

This chain joins TRBV7-2 and TRBJ2-2; D remains unclear. The CDR3 covers 13 residues. V lost 5 bases and J lost 5, with 9 bases in between. Germline V gene data show CDR1 as SGHTA and CDR2 as FQGNSA. In nucleotides, the CDR3 is TGTGCCAGCAGCCACTACGGGACCGGGGAGCTGTTTTTT. Residues: CASSHYGTGELFF.

The chain recombines TRBV13 with TRBJ2-7; weak D call: TRBD1 (6 bases). V dropped 5 bases and J dropped 3 bases, with 8 bases sitting between them. This CDR3 is built from 12 residues. Germline assignment: CDR1 PRHDT and CDR2 FYEKMQ (reference sequence). The CDR3 DNA follows: TGTGCCAGCAGCCAACAGGGCTACGAGCAGTACGTC. Translation: CASSQQGYEQYV.

About this clone: This sample includes further DNA sequences coding for the same CDR3. The chain's CDR3 is CASSFTGNTEAFF. Here the CDR3 DNA reads TGCGCCAGCAGCTTTACCGGGAATACTGAAGCTTTCTTT. This chain connects TRBV5-1 to TRBJ1-1, with D hard to call. The germline gives CDR1 SGHRS, CDR2 YFSETQ. The CDR3 loop spans 13 amino acids. V was cut by 2 bases and J by 5 bases, with 10 bases left in between.

The gene calls are TRBV5-1 and TRBJ2-1; D uncertain. Trimming removed 5 bases from V and 0 bases from J, with 6 bases in between. Germline CDR1 SGHRS, CDR2 YFSETQ. The CDR3 is 13 amino acids. The CDR3 nucleotides are TGCGCCAGCAGAACGAGCTCCTACAATGAGCAGTTCTTC. Its protein product is CASRTSSYNEQFF.

V is TRBV21-1 and J is TRBJ2-7; the table assigns TRBD1, which was not confirmed against the DNA. TRBV21-1 is marked as a pseudogene. This CDR3 region has 17 residues. The DNA for the CDR3 is TGTGCCAGCAGACTCTGGGGCCCGAGGACAGCCTTCTACGAGCAGTACTTC. Translated: CASRLWGPRTAFYEQYF.

The chain links TRBV7-2 to TRBJ2-1; the D gene is possibly TRBD2 (5 bases). The CDR3 totals 15 residues. CDR1 and CDR2 from the germline V gene are SGHTA and FQGNSA. Trimming left V 5 bases short and J 5 bases short, with 16 bases between. CDR3 sequence: CASSQRRTQHNEQFF. The CDR3 coding sequence is TGTGCCAGCAGCCAGAGGAGGACTCAACACAATGAGCAGTTCTTC.

The chain carries TRBV7-2 and TRBJ1-3, with a possible D match to TRBD1 (5 bases). Germline lookup yields CDR1 SGHTA and CDR2 FQGNSA. Trimming stripped 3 bases from V and 2 bases from J, with 8 bases between. The CDR3 spans 14 residues. The CDR3 spells CASSLEGTGNTIYF. CDR3 in DNA: TGTGCCAGCAGCTTGGAGGGGACTGGAAACACCATATATTTT.

The chain employs TRBV18 and TRBJ1-6, with D maybe TRBD1 (5 bases). The CDR3 has 14 amino acids. The germline gives CDR1 KGHSH, CDR2 LQKENI. Trimming stripped 2 bases from V and 9 bases from J, with 11 bases between. The DNA for the CDR3 is TGTGCCAGCTCACCAAGCGGGGGGGTTTCACCCCTCCACTTT. It yields the protein CASSPSGGVSPLHF. The complete variable domain, with remaining parts taken from reference TRBV18 and TRBJ1-6, reads NAGVMQNPRHLVRRRGQEARLRCSPMKGHSHVYWYRQLPEEGLKFMVYLQKENIIDESGMPKERFSAEFPKEGPSILRIQQVVRGDSAAYFCASSPSGGVSPLHFGNGTRLTVT.

In its sample, this clone was seen a few times. The chain joins TRBV5-1 to TRBJ1-5; no definite D call. The V gene's germline CDR1 is SGHRS and CDR2 YFSETQ. The CDR3 spans 13 residues. V lost 4 bases, J lost 6 bases, and 11 bases lay in between. In DNA form, the CDR3 reads TGCGCCAGCAGCGCCGGTCCGTCTCAGCCCCAGCATTTT. Residues: CASSAGPSQPQHF.

This chain links TRBV20-1 with TRBJ1-1; D is unresolved. V was cut by 3 bases and J by 1 base, with 9 bases left in between. The CDR3 loop spans 13 amino acids. CDR1 is DFQATT, CDR2 SNEGSKA, per germline (reference sequence). CDR3 bases: TGCAGTGCTAGTTGGGAGAAGAACACTGAAGCTTTCTTT. It translates to CSASWEKNTEAFF.

The chain combines TRBV19 with TRBJ2-2; D not certain. The CDR3 sequence is 15 residues long. V dropped 4 bases and J dropped 5 bases, with 14 bases sitting between them. Germline V gives CDR1 LNHDA, CDR2 SQIVND (reference sequence). CDR3 region: CASSNPPYMTGELFF. The CDR3 nucleotides are TGTGCCAGTAGTAACCCCCCGTACATGACCGGGGAGCTGTTTTTT.

V is TRBV5-4 and J is TRBJ1-1; 7 nucleotides match TRBD1. V shed 2 bases and J 8 bases; nucleotides not matched to a gene: 6. CDR3 length: 13 amino acids. CDR1 and CDR2 (germline): SGHNT, YYREEE (reference sequence). CDR3 sequence: CASSLRQGVEAFF. In DNA form, the CDR3 reads TGTGCCAGCAGCTTAAGACAGGGTGTAGAAGCTTTCTTT.

V usage is TRBV19 and J usage is TRBJ1-1; tentatively, D is TRBD1 (5 bases). Germline assignment: CDR1 LNHDA and CDR2 SQIVND (reference sequence). Deletions cut 4 bases from V and 0 bases from J, with 12 bases between. This CDR3 is built from 15 residues. Written as DNA, the CDR3 is TGTGCCAGTAGTAGGGGCAAACTCATGAACACTGAAGCTTTCTTT. Translated, it gives CASSRGKLMNTEAFF.